This record covers a single TCR beta chain. No antigen is known for it. Repertoires were generated with immunoSEQ multiplex PCR, while TCRdb's copy carries only in-frame clones and drops some. The profile shows some 52,000 clones, more than 85% of them singletons. These data originate in a study of a mutant IDH1 vaccine in newly diagnosed glioma. Looking at the study overall: Mean patient age was around 40 years; around 60% were male and roughly 38% female. Most had both radiotherapy and temozolomide beforehand; others had only one.

Germline V gene lookup returns CDR1 MGHDK and CDR2 SYGVNS. The trim removed 7 bases at V and 6 bases at J, leaving 12 bases unmatched. The CDR3 extends over 16 amino acids. Documented time point: week 11, during vaccination. Topical imiquimod was applied with each vaccine dose, which held 300 ug of mutant IDH1 20-mer peptide. Source: PBMCs, taken from a glioma patient whose treatment included an IDH1 peptide vaccine. This chain uses TRBV25-1 with TRBJ1-4; 9 bases fit TRBD1. The TCR originated in a middle-aged man with glioma. The CDR3 protein is CASTPGTGLFDEKLFF. In nucleotides, the CDR3 is TGTGCCAGCACCCCGGGGACAGGGTTATTTGATGAAAAACTGTTTTTT.